This TCR beta chain was profiled in a study of blood T cell repertoires in COVID-19. Across the study: The United States, Italy and Spain provided the acute and convalescent COVID-19 samples.

After removal of 5 bases from V and 7 bases from J, the junction contained 10 bases not matched to a gene. The CDR3 consists of 14 residues. Germline CDR1 is SEHNR and CDR2 is FQNEAQ (reference sequence). The authors' processing: Using reference gene primer amplification, nucleated cell counts were estimated. Profiling relied on immunoSEQ multiplex PCR, and the TCRdb table lists in-frame clones only, not all of them. For V, J and clone size, that table is used; D and trimming come from the DNA. The sample comprises under 150,000 clones, 85% of which are singletons, and roughly 3.5% rests with the top ten.

The TCR sequence derives from a man in his forties or fifties with acute or convalescent COVID-19. This chain joins TRBV7-9 and TRBJ2-7; 8 nucleotides align to TRBD1. The sample taken for sequencing was peripheral blood. The CDR3 DNA follows: TGTGCCAGCAGCCAAAGTGGGACAGGTCGGGAGCAGTACTTC. Translated, it gives CASSQSGTGREQYF.